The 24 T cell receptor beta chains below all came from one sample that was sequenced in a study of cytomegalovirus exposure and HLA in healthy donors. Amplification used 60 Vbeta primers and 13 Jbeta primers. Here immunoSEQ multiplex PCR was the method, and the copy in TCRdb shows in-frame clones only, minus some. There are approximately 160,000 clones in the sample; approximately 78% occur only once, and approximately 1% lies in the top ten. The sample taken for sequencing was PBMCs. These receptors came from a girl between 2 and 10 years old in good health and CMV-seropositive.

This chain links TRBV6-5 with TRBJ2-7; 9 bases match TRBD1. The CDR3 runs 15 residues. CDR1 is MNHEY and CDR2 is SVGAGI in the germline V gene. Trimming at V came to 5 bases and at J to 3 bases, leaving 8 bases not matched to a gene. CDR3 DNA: TGTGCCAGCAGTACTGGGACAGGGATCTTCTACGAGCAGTACTTC. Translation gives CASSTGTGIFYEQYF.

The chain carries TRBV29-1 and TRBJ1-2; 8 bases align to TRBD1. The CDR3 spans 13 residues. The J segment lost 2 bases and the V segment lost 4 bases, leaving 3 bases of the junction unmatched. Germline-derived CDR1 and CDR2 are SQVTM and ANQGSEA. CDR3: CSVVGQGNYGYTF. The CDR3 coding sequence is TGCAGCGTTGTTGGACAGGGAAACTATGGCTACACCTTC. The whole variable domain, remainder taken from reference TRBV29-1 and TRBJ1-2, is SAVISQKPSRDICQRGTSLTIQCQVDSQVTMMFWYRQQPGQSLTLIATANQGSEATYESGFVIDKFPISRPNLTFSTLTVSNMSPEDSSIYLCSVVGQGNYGYTFGSGTRLTVV.

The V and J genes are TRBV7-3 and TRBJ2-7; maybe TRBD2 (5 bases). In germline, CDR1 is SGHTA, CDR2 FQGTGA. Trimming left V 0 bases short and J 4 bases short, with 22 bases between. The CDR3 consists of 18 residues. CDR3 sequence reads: CASSLTLGVGKLGYEQYF. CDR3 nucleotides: TGTGCCAGCAGCTTAACTCTCGGAGTGGGAAAACTAGGGTACGAGCAGTACTTC.

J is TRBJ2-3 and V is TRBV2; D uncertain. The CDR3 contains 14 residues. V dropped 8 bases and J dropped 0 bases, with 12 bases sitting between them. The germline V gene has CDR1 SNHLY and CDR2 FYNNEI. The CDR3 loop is CASLLGASTDTQYF. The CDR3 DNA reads TGTGCCAGCTTGTTGGGCGCTAGCACAGATACGCAGTATTTT. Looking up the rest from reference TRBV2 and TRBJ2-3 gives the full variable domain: EPEVTQTPSHQVTQMGQEVILRCVPISNHLYFYWYRQILGQKVEFLVSFYNNEISEKSEIFDDQFSVERPDGSNFTLKIRSTKLEDSAMYFCASLLGASTDTQYFGPGTRLTVL.

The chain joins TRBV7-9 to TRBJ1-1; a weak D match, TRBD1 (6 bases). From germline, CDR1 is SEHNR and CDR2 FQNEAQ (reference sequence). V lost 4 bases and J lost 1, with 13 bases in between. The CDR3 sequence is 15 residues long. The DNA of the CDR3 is TGTGCCAGCAGCTCCAACAGGGTGGGGAACACTGAAGCTTTCTTT. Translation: CASSSNRVGNTEAFF.

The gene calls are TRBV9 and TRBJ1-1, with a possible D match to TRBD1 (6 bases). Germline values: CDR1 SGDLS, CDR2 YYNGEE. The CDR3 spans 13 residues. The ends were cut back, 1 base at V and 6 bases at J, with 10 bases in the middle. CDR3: CASSVIGGSEAFF. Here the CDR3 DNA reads TGTGCCAGCAGCGTAATTGGGGGCTCTGAAGCTTTCTTT.

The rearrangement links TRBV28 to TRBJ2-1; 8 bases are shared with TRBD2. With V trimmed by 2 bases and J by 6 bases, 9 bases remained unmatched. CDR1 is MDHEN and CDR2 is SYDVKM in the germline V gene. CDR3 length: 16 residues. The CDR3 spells CASSLRGTRASNEQFF. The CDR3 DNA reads TGTGCCAGCAGTTTACGCGGGACTAGAGCCAGCAATGAGCAGTTCTTC.

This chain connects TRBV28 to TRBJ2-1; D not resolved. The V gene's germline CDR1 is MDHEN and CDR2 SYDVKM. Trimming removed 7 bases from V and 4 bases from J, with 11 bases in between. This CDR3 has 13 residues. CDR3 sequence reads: CASKISLYNEQFF. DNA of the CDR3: TGTGCCAGCAAGATTAGTTTGTACAATGAGCAGTTCTTC.

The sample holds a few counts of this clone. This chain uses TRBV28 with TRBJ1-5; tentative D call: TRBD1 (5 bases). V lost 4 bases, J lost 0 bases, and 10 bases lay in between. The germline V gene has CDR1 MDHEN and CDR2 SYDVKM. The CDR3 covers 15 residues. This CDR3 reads CASSYQGYSNQPQHF. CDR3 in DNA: TGTGCCAGCAGTTACCAGGGATATAGCAATCAGCCCCAGCATTTT.

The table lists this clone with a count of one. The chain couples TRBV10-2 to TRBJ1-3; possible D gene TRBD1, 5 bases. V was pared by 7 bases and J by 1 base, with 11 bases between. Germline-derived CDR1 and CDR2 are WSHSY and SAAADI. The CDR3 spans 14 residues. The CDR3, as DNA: TGCGCCAGCAAGACAGCTGGATCTGGAAACACCATATATTTT. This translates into CASKTAGSGNTIYF.

The CDR3 DNA reads TGTGCCAGCAGCCCCCTCCTTGGGAGCTACGAGCAGTACTTC. Translating gives CASSPLLGSYEQYF. The chain uses TRBV5-4 and TRBJ2-7; a possible D gene is TRBD2 (5 bases). This CDR3 is 14 amino acids long. The germline V and J ends were trimmed by 4 bases and 3 bases, with 14 bases remaining between them. Germline CDR1 and CDR2: SGHNT and YYREEE (reference sequence).

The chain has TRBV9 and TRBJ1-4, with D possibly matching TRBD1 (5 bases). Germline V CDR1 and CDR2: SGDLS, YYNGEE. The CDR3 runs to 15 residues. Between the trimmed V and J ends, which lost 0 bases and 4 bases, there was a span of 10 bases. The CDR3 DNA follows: TGTGCCAGCAGCGTAGGGGGACTCGGTAATGAAAAACTGTTTTTT. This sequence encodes CASSVGGLGNEKLFF.

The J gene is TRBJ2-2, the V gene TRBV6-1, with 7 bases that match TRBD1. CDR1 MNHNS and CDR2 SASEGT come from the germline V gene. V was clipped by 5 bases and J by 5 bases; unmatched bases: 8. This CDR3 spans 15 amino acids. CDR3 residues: CASSLPGQRTGELFF. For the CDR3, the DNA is TGTGCCAGCAGTTTACCGGGACAGAGGACCGGGGAGCTGTTTTTT.

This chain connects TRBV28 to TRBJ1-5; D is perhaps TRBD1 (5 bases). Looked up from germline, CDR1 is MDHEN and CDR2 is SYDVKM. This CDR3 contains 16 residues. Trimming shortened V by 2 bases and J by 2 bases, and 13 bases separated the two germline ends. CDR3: CASSLGGGGGNQPQHF. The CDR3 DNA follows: TGTGCCAGCAGTTTAGGGGGGGGTGGGGGCAATCAGCCCCAGCATTTT. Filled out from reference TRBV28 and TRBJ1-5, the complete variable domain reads DVKVTQSSRYLVKRTGEKVFLECVQDMDHENMFWYRQDPGLGLRLIYFSYDVKMKEKGDIPEGYSVSREKKERFSLILESASTNQTSMYLCASSLGGGGGNQPQHFGDGTRLSIL.

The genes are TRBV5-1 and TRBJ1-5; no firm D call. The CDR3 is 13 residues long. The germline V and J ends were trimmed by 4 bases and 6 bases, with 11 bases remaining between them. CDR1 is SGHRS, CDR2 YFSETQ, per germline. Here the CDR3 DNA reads TGCGCCAGCAGCCCTACCGGTGTTCAGCCCCAGCATTTT. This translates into CASSPTGVQPQHF.

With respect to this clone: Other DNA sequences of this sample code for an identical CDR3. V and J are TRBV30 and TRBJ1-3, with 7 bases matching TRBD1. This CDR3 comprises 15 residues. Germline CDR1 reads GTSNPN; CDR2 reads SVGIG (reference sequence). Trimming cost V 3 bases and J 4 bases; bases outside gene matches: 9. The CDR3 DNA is TGTGCCTGGAGGCTGGCAGGGGGGCGGGGAAACACCATATATTTT. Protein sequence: CAWRLAGGRGNTIYF.

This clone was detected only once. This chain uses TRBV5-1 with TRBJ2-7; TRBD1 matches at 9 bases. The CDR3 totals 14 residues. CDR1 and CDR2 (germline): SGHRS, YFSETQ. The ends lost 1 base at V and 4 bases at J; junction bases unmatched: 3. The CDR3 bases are TGCGCCAGCAGCTTGACAGGGGGCAAGTACGAGCAGTACTTC. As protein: CASSLTGGKYEQYF.

The CDR3 loop is CATSRGQGHTDTQYF. The CDR3 DNA reads TGTGCCACCAGCAGAGGACAGGGGCACACAGATACGCAGTATTTT. This chain joins TRBV15 and TRBJ2-3, with TRBD1 matching 8 bases. The germline CDR1 and CDR2 sequences are LNHNV and YYDKDF (reference sequence). The length of the CDR3 is 15 residues. V was clipped by 1 base and J by 2 bases; unmatched bases: 2.

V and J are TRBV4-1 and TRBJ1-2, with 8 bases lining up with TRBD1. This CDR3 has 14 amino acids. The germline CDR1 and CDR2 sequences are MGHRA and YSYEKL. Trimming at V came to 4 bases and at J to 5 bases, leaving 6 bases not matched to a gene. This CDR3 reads CASSPGQGPYGYTF. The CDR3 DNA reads TGCGCCAGCAGCCCAGGACAGGGCCCTTATGGCTACACCTTC.

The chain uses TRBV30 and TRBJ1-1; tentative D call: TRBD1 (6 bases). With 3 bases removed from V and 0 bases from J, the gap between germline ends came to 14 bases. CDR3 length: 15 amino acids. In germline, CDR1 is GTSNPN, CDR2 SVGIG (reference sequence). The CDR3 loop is CAWRGARIMNTEAFF. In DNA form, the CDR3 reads TGTGCCTGGAGGGGGGCGCGGATTATGAACACTGAAGCTTTCTTT.

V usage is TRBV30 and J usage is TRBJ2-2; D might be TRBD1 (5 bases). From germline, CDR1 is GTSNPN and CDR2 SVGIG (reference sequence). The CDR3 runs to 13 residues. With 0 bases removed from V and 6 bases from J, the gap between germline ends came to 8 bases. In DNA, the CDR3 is TGTGCCTGGAGTGTTTCAGGGCCCGGGGAGCTGTTTTTT. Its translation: CAWSVSGPGELFF.

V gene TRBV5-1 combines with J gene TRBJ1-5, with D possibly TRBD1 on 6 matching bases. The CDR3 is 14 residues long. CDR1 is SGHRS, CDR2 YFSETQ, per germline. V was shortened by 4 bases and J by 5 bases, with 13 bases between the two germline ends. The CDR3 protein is CASSPTQGDQPQHF. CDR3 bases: TGCGCCAGCAGCCCGACACAGGGAGATCAGCCCCAGCATTTT. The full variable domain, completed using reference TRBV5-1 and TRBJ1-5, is KAGVTQTPRYLIKTRGQQVTLSCSPISGHRSVSWYQQTPGQGLQFLFEYFSETQRNKGNFPGRFSGRQFSNSRSEMNVSTLELGDSALYLCASSPTQGDQPQHFGDGTRLSIL.

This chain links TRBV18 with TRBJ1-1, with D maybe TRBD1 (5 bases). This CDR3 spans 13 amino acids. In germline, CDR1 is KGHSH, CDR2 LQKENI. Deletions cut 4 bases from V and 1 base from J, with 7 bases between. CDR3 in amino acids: CASSLTGNTEAFF. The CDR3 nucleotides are TGTGCCAGCTCACTTACAGGGAACACTGAAGCTTTCTTT.

The CDR3 DNA reads as TGTGCCAGCAGCTCCATCGGGAGTACAGATACGCAGTATTTT. This translates into CASSSIGSTDTQYF. V and J are TRBV11-3 and TRBJ2-3; weak D call: TRBD2 (6 bases). Germline V gives CDR1 SGHNT, CDR2 YENEEA. This CDR3 comprises 14 residues. With 4 bases removed from V and 3 bases from J, the gap between germline ends came to 11 bases.